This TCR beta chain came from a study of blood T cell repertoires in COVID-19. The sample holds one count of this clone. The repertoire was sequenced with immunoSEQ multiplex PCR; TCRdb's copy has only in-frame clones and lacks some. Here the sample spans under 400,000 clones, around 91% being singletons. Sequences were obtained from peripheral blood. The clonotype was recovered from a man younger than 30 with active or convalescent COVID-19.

The CDR3 region is CASSAGGGDTQYF. The DNA for the CDR3 is TGTGCCAGCAGCGCGGGAGGGGGAGATACGCAGTATTTT. The chain has TRBV9 and TRBJ2-3, with TRBD2 matching 8 bases. Germline-derived CDR1 and CDR2 are SGDLS and YYNGEE. The CDR3 runs to 13 residues. The V gene end was trimmed by 3 bases and the J gene end by 5 bases; junction bases not matched to a gene: 2. Filled out from reference TRBV9 and TRBJ2-3, the complete variable domain reads DSGVTQTPKHLITATGQRVTLRCSPRSGDLSVYWYQQSLDQGLQFLIQYYNGEERAKGNILERFSAQQFPDLHSELNLSSLELGDSALYFCASSAGGGDTQYFGPGTRLTVL.